This T cell receptor beta chain stems from a study of vaccination effects on CD4 cells after COVID-19. The V gene lost 0 bases and the J gene lost 4 bases, with 10 bases spanning the gap. This CDR3 is built from 15 residues. Germline V lookup: CDR1 SGHDN, CDR2 FVKESK. After roughly 9 days in culture, the CD4+ T cells were isolated. Half the medium was replaced with IL-2 medium on days 3 and 7. General study findings and limits: Whether induced by infection or by vaccine, clones showed marked clonal contraction late after vaccination.

This clone was detected a few times. The antigen is undetermined. Repertoires were generated with immunoSEQ multiplex PCR, while TCRdb's copy carries only in-frame clones and drops some. The data hold approximately 60,000 clones, with 70% to 85% observed a single time. The chain is built from TRBV14 and TRBJ2-1; D might be TRBD1 (5 bases). Sequenced material: CD4+ T cells from PBMCs cultured without peptide, taken before COVID-19 vaccination. The TCR originated in a human donor who had a prior SARS-CoV-2 infection. CDR3 region: CASSQEVQAYNEQFF. CDR3 in DNA: TGTGCCAGCAGCCAAGAGGTACAGGCTTACAATGAGCAGTTCTTC. The full variable domain, completed using reference TRBV14 and TRBJ2-1, is EAGVTQFPSHSVIEKGQTVTLRCDPISGHDNLYWYRRVMGKEIKFLLHFVKESKQDESGMPNNRFLAERTGGTYSTLKVQPAELEDSGVYFCASSQEVQAYNEQFFGPGTRLTVL.